This T cell receptor (beta chain) is from a study of OX40 agonist ivuxolimab in advanced cancers. This clone has only one observation. Sequenced by immunoSEQ multiplex PCR; TCRdb stores in-frame clones only, minus some. Of about 64,000 clones in the sample, about 85% were seen once. This TCR came from an adult with an advanced solid tumor such as melanoma, head and neck, liver or kidney cancer. The specimen was CD4+ or CD8+ T cells sorted from blood, collected in a trial of the OX40 agonist ivuxolimab.

The CDR3 sequence is CASSDTGGGNEKLFF. As DNA, the CDR3 is TGTGCCAGCAGCGATACAGGGGGCGGGAATGAAAAACTGTTTTTT. The chain employs TRBV2 and TRBJ1-4; 9 bases map to TRBD1. Germline V lookup: CDR1 SNHLY, CDR2 FYNNEI. This CDR3 has 15 amino acids. Trimming removed 6 bases from V and 5 bases from J; junction bases left unmatched: 7.